Each of the 28 T cell receptor beta chains below was sequenced from the same sample in a study of T cell repertoires in cytomegalovirus infection. TCRdb re-analysed the reads in MiXCR, keeping a single row per CDR3 protein. The table lists roughly 600,000 distinct CDR3 sequences, approximately 24% of them singletons. What was sequenced was CD8+ T cells from PBMCs. The receptors come from a human donor in good health (CMV status not recorded). Some clones in this sample may be carry-over from other donors' samples.

This clonotype was recorded at least ten times. The genes are TRBV10-3 and TRBJ2-7; possibly TRBD1 for D (6 bases). This CDR3 comprises 15 residues. Deletions cut 0 bases from V and 4 bases from J, with 13 bases between. Germline CDR1 reads ENHRY; CDR2 reads SYGVKD. CDR3 loop: CAISESRGILYEQYF. The CDR3 DNA reads as TGTGCCATCAGTGAGTCGAGGGGGATTCTGTACGAGCAGTACTTC.

In the case of this clonotype: Given a much more abundant clone one base away, this may be a read error. The V and J genes are TRBV7-9 and TRBJ1-1; D possibly corresponds to TRBD1 (5 bases). V was pared by 10 bases and J by 0 bases, with 18 bases between. The CDR3 loop spans 15 amino acids. The germline CDR1 and CDR2 sequences are SEHNR and FQNEAQ (reference sequence). As DNA, the CDR3 is TGTGCCAACACGCCCCCCGGGGGGATGAACACTGAAGCTTTCTTT. Translated, it gives CANTPPGGMNTEAFF.

This clonotype appeared many times. The chain has TRBV6-2 or TRBV6-3 and TRBJ1-5, with D perhaps matching TRBD1 (6 bases). Germline-derived CDR1 and CDR2 are MNHEY and SVGEGT. V lost 2 bases and J 6 bases, leaving 8 bases between the germline ends. CDR3 length equals 13 residues. This CDR3 reads CASSYGDTQPQHF. The CDR3 bases are TGTGCCAGCAGTTACGGGGACACTCAGCCCCAGCATTTT.

This clonotype was detected only a few times. V usage is TRBV6-6 and J usage is TRBJ2-1; 9 bases agree with TRBD2. This CDR3 contains 18 residues. Germline V gene lookup returns CDR1 MNHNY and CDR2 SVGAGI (reference sequence). The J segment lost 6 bases and the V segment lost 2 bases, leaving 14 bases of the junction unmatched. CDR3 protein: CASSYPGIRSGGRNEQFF. For the CDR3, the DNA is TGTGCCAGCAGTTACCCCGGTATCAGGAGCGGGGGGCGCAATGAGCAGTTCTTC.

The chain links TRBV20-1 to TRBJ1-1; tentatively, D is TRBD1 (5 bases). The CDR3 has 13 residues. Trimming took 4 bases from V and 6 from J, leaving 15 bases between them. Germline loops: CDR1 DFQATT, CDR2 SNEGSKA (reference sequence). The CDR3 spells CSAIPGLRPEAFF. The CDR3 DNA reads as TGCAGTGCTATACCGGGACTGCGCCCTGAAGCTTTCTTT.

The chain has TRBV7-9 and TRBJ1-6, with a possible D match to TRBD1 (6 bases). The germline V and J ends were trimmed by 5 bases and 0 bases, with 11 bases remaining between them. The CDR3 runs 16 residues. Germline CDR1 reads SEHNR; CDR2 reads FQNEAQ (reference sequence). For the CDR3, the DNA is TGTGCCAGCAGCATCACAGGGAGCTCCTATAATTCACCCCTCCACTTT. The encoded protein is CASSITGSSYNSPLHF.

V is TRBV18 and J is TRBJ1-2; 8 bases are a match to TRBD1. CDR1 KGHSH and CDR2 LQKENI come from the germline V gene. CDR3 length equals 17 residues. Trimming removed 2 bases from V and 4 bases from J; junction bases left unmatched: 12. Here the CDR3 reads CASSPTGTGWPGYGYTF. Here the CDR3 DNA reads TGTGCCAGCTCACCAACCGGGACAGGATGGCCGGGCTATGGCTACACCTTC.

CDR3 amino acids: CASSDPTQRDSPLHF. The CDR3 nucleotides read TGTGCCAGCAGTGACCCCACCCAGAGGGATTCACCCCTCCACTTT. The chain couples TRBV25-1 to TRBJ1-6; D gene ambiguous. The length of the CDR3 is 15 residues. From germline, CDR1 is MGHDK and CDR2 SYGVNS. Trimming took off 3 bases at V and 8 bases at J, with 14 bases between the two ends.

The chain couples TRBV4-1 to TRBJ1-1; unclear D gene. V was cut by 3 bases and J by 8 bases, with 7 bases left in between. The CDR3 contains 11 residues. Germline V gives CDR1 MGHRA, CDR2 YSYEKL. CDR3 coding DNA: TGCGCCAGCAGCCAGGGCATGGAAGCTTTCTTT. Translation: CASSQGMEAFF.

This chain connects TRBV29-1 to TRBJ2-3; D could derive from TRBD1 or TRBD2 (5 bases each). Germline CDR1 SQVTM, CDR2 ANQGSEA. Trimming left V 5 bases short and J 2 bases short, with 20 bases between. There are 16 residues in the CDR3. In nucleotides, the CDR3 is TGCAGCGTTTCCGGGTTTCTCGGGGCCGACACAGATACGCAGTATTTT. It codes for CSVSGFLGADTDTQYF.

This clonotype was seen repeatedly, ten times or more. The chain links TRBV7-9 to TRBJ1-1; 7 bases match TRBD1. V shed 5 bases and J 1 base; nucleotides not matched to a gene: 13. The CDR3 contains 17 residues. Germline CDR1 is SEHNR and CDR2 is FQNEAQ (reference sequence). CDR3 loop: CASSGRDRAYKNTEAFF. The DNA for the CDR3 is TGTGCCAGCAGCGGCCGGGACAGAGCGTATAAGAACACTGAAGCTTTCTTT.

In this sample, this clonotype turned up many times. The chain has TRBV7-8 and TRBJ2-7, with 9 bases that match TRBD1. CDR3 length equals 15 residues. Germline V gene data show CDR1 as SGHVS and CDR2 as FQNEAQ. J was trimmed by 2 bases and V by 5 bases; bases with no gene match: 7. The CDR3 loop reads CASSGFGTGTYEQYF. DNA of the CDR3: TGTGCCAGCAGCGGCTTTGGGACAGGGACCTACGAGCAGTACTTC.

In its sample, this clonotype was seen a few times. V is TRBV9 and J is TRBJ2-1; D is perhaps TRBD1 or TRBD2 (6 bases each). Looked up from germline, CDR1 is SGDLS and CDR2 is YYNGEE. V was shortened by 0 bases and J by 5 bases, with 18 bases between the two germline ends. This CDR3 comprises 17 residues. In nucleotides, the CDR3 is TGTGCCAGCAGCGTAGCTACTAGGGGGGACTTTAACAATGAGCAGTTCTTC. This translates into CASSVATRGDFNNEQFF.

This clonotype was recorded many times. The chain employs TRBV7-9 and TRBJ2-5; D gene ambiguous. Germline V gene sequence: CDR1 SEHNR, CDR2 FQNEAQ (reference sequence). Trimming cost V 2 bases and J 7 bases, with 14 bases left between them. The CDR3 has 14 residues. CDR3 in DNA: TGTGCCAGCAGCTTAAAGGACGGCGAAGGGACCCAGTACTTC. Translation: CASSLKDGEGTQYF.

There are a few counts of this clonotype. The chain has TRBV6-2 or TRBV6-3 and TRBJ2-1; 9 bases line up with TRBD2. The CDR3 has 15 residues. CDR1 is MNHEY, CDR2 SVGEGT, per germline. V lost 6 bases to trimming and J lost 10 bases; unmatched junction nucleotides: 13. The CDR3 DNA reads as TGTGCCAGCAGAGCCGGGACTAGCTGGGCTAGGGAGCAGTTCTTC. Translated: CASRAGTSWAREQFF.

The V gene is TRBV2, the J gene TRBJ1-5; 8 bases map to TRBD1. After removal of 6 bases from V and 0 bases from J, the junction contained 4 bases not matched to a gene. The CDR3 runs to 15 residues. The germline V gene has CDR1 SNHLY and CDR2 FYNNEI. The CDR3 spells CASREGQVSNQPQHF. In DNA, the CDR3 is TGTGCCAGCAGGGAGGGACAGGTTAGCAATCAGCCCCAGCATTTT.

This clonotype appeared many times. The chain is built from TRBV28 and TRBJ2-1; D possibly uses TRBD1 or TRBD2 (5 bases each). Deletions cut 5 bases from V and 2 bases from J, with 10 bases between. CDR1 and CDR2 (germline): MDHEN, SYDVKM. The CDR3 has 14 amino acids. The chain's CDR3 is CASSPRGAYNEQFF. In DNA form, the CDR3 reads TGTGCCAGCAGTCCAAGGGGAGCCTACAATGAGCAGTTCTTC.

The chain combines TRBV6-2 or TRBV6-3 with TRBJ1-5; tentatively, D is TRBD1 (5 bases). The germline CDR1 and CDR2 sequences are MNHEY and SVGEGT. The CDR3 extends over 15 amino acids. V shed 0 bases and J shed 1 base, with 7 bases lying between them. The CDR3 region has the DNA TGTGCCAGCAGTTACTCGACAGTGAGCAATCAGCCCCAGCATTTT. Translating gives CASSYSTVSNQPQHF.

This clonotype occurred many times. The genes are TRBV7-2 and TRBJ2-2; D uncertain. V dropped 4 bases and J dropped 5 bases, with 14 bases sitting between them. Germline loops: CDR1 SGHTA, CDR2 FQGNSA. The CDR3 extends over 15 amino acids. The CDR3 is CASSYGFTGTGELFF. In DNA form, the CDR3 reads TGTGCCAGCAGCTACGGGTTTACGGGTACCGGGGAGCTGTTTTTT.

In DNA form, the CDR3 reads TGCAGCGGTGCCGTCTTTGGTAGCGGCTACACCTTC. Residues: CSGAVFGSGYTF. The V call is TRBV29-1, the J call TRBJ1-2; D is unresolved. V was pared by 7 bases and J by 8 bases, with 17 bases between. Germline CDR1 is SQVTM and CDR2 is ANQGSEA. The CDR3 runs 12 residues.

This clonotype was picked up a small number of times. The gene calls are TRBV7-8 and TRBJ2-1; 11 nucleotides align to TRBD2. Trimming at V came to 6 bases and at J to 1 base, leaving 5 bases not matched to a gene. The CDR3 sequence is 16 residues long. Germline V gene data show CDR1 as SGHVS and CDR2 as FQNEAQ. For the CDR3, the DNA is TGTGCCAGCAGTTCCACTAGCGGGGGTTCCTACAATGAGCAGTTCTTC. Translation: CASSSTSGGSYNEQFF.

The chain uses TRBV28 and TRBJ2-7; D might be TRBD1 (5 bases). The CDR3 loop spans 13 amino acids. CDR1 is MDHEN and CDR2 is SYDVKM in the germline V gene. CDR3 DNA: TGTGCCAGCAGCCCCAGGGTCTCCCACGAGCAGTACGTC. It yields the protein CASSPRVSHEQYV.

The chain carries TRBV6-2 or TRBV6-3 and TRBJ2-7; possibly TRBD1 or TRBD2 for D (6 bases each). Trimming pared 4 bases from V and 4 bases from J, leaving 11 bases between. The CDR3 length is 13 residues. The V gene's germline CDR1 is MNHEY and CDR2 SVGEGT. The CDR3 DNA follows: TGTGCCAGCAGTTTTAAAGGGGGGTACGAGCAGTACGTC. Translation gives CASSFKGGYEQYV.

There are a few counts of this clonotype. The chain employs TRBV7-9 and TRBJ1-1; D may be TRBD1 (5 bases). The V gene lost 1 base and the J gene lost 7 bases, with 13 bases spanning the gap. Per germline, CDR1 SEHNR and CDR2 FQNEAQ (reference sequence). The length of the CDR3 is 14 residues. CDR3 protein: CASSLGIGGDEAFF. In nucleotides, the CDR3 is TGTGCCAGCAGCTTAGGAATCGGAGGGGATGAAGCTTTCTTT.

The rearrangement links TRBV28 to TRBJ2-3, with D maybe TRBD2 (6 bases). CDR1 MDHEN and CDR2 SYDVKM come from the germline V gene. Trimming removed 10 bases at V and 3 bases at J, with 14 bases between. This CDR3 region has 13 residues. The DNA of the CDR3 is TGTGCCATACTTCACGGGGGAACAGATACGCAGTATTTT. It encodes CAILHGGTDTQYF.

This clonotype occurred many times. The V call is TRBV7-9, the J call TRBJ1-5; 9 bases fit TRBD1. Per the germline V gene, CDR1 is SEHNR and CDR2 is FQNEAQ (reference sequence). J gave up 6 bases and V 5 bases, and 8 bases lay outside the gene matches. CDR3 length: 15 amino acids. The CDR3 loop is CASSRDREYGQPQHF. CDR3 coding DNA: TGTGCCAGCAGCAGGGACAGGGAGTATGGTCAGCCCCAGCATTTT. The complete variable domain, with remaining parts taken from reference TRBV7-9 and TRBJ1-5, reads DTGVSQNPRHKITKRGQNVTFRCDPISEHNRLYWYRQTLGQGPEFLTYFQNEAQLEKSRLLSDRFSAERPKGSFSTLEIQRTEQGDSAMYLCASSRDREYGQPQHFGDGTRLSIL.

Worth noting for this clonotype: The junction shows a germline mismatch at one end, possibly a read error. CDR3 DNA sequence: TGCAGTGCTCGAGAGGGGTCCTCCTACGAGCAGTACTTC. This sequence encodes CSAREGSSYEQYF. V is TRBV20-1 and J is TRBJ2-7, with D perhaps being TRBD1 or TRBD2 (5 bases each). The CDR3 extends over 13 amino acids. Germline V gene lookup returns CDR1 DFQATT and CDR2 SNEGSKA (reference sequence).

V and J are TRBV19 and TRBJ2-2, with D unclear. The CDR3 covers 15 residues. The V gene lost 3 bases and the J gene lost 0 bases, with 8 bases spanning the gap. The germline gives CDR1 LNHDA, CDR2 SQIVND (reference sequence). Here the CDR3 DNA reads TGTGCCAGTAGTATCTTCGGTGCGAACACCGGGGAGCTGTTTTTT. The encoded protein is CASSIFGANTGELFF. The full variable domain, in which reference TRBV19 and TRBJ2-2 provide the parts outside the CDR3, is DGGITQSPKYLFRKEGQNVTLSCEQNLNHDAMYWYRQDPGQGLRLIYYSQIVNDFQKGDIAEGYSVSREKKESFPLTVTSAQKNPTAFYLCASSIFGANTGELFFGEGSRLTVL.